Below are 18 T cell receptor beta chains sequenced from a single sample in a study of OX40 agonist ivuxolimab in advanced cancers. The method was immunoSEQ multiplex PCR; TCRdb's version includes in-frame clones alone and lacks a portion of them. The table shows 35,000 to 55,000 clones, with over 90% occurring only once. The input for sequencing was CD4+ or CD8+ T cells sorted from blood, taken in a trial of the OX40 agonist ivuxolimab. These receptors originate from an adult with an advanced solid tumor such as melanoma, head and neck, liver or kidney cancer.

This sequence joins TRBV11-2 and TRBJ2-7, with D maybe TRBD2 (5 bases). Germline V gives CDR1 SGHAT, CDR2 FQNNGV. Trimming cost V 5 bases and J 5 bases, with 13 bases left between them. The CDR3 covers 13 residues. CDR3 in amino acids: CASSVSSIHEQYF. The CDR3 nucleotides read TGTGCCAGCAGCGTCTCTAGCATTCACGAGCAGTACTTC.

The chain links TRBV10-3 to TRBJ2-7; 11 nucleotides match TRBD1. CDR3 length: 15 amino acids. Trimming took 0 bases from V and 2 from J; bases not matched to a gene: 0. Per the germline V gene, CDR1 is ENHRY and CDR2 is SYGVKD. In DNA form, the CDR3 reads TGTGCCATCAGTGAGTCGGACAGGGGGCCCTACGAGCAGTACTTC. Amino acid sequence: CAISESDRGPYEQYF.

The chain couples TRBV30 to TRBJ2-7; D is possibly TRBD1 (5 bases). The CDR3 runs to 13 residues. CDR1 GTSNPN and CDR2 SVGIG come from the germline V gene (reference sequence). The ends were cut back, 2 bases at V and 3 bases at J, with 11 bases in the middle. The DNA for the CDR3 is TGTGCCTGGAGTCAGGGAAGTGGCTACGAGCAGTACTTC. It yields the protein CAWSQGSGYEQYF.

This chain uses TRBV18 with TRBJ2-7; perhaps TRBD2 as D (6 bases). Per the germline V gene, CDR1 is KGHSH and CDR2 is LQKENI. This CDR3 spans 14 amino acids. V lost 3 bases and J lost 0, with 9 bases in between. CDR3 DNA sequence: TGTGCCAGCTCACCCGGGGGATTCTCCTACGAGCAGTACTTC. Its translation: CASSPGGFSYEQYF.

V gene TRBV5-6 combines with J gene TRBJ1-2; unclear D gene. V was trimmed by 6 bases and J by 5 bases, leaving 20 bases between them. Germline V gives CDR1 SGHDT, CDR2 YYEEEE. The CDR3 contains 15 residues. The DNA of the CDR3 is TGTGCCAGCACCACTATTCCCATGGGAGGGTATGGCTACACCTTC. Translating it yields CASTTIPMGGYGYTF.

The chain is built from TRBV7-9 and TRBJ2-2; TRBD2 matches 8 bases. From germline, CDR1 is SEHNR and CDR2 FQNEAQ (reference sequence). This CDR3 contains 14 residues. V shed 5 bases, J shed 6 bases, and the junction held 5 bases outside the gene matches. The CDR3: CASSLGLAAGELFF. The CDR3 DNA reads as TGTGCCAGCAGCCTCGGACTAGCAGCCGGGGAGCTGTTTTTT.

This sequence joins TRBV5-8 and TRBJ2-1, with D uncertain. This CDR3 region has 9 residues. Germline V gene data show CDR1 as SGHTS and CDR2 as YDEGEE. V was shortened by 4 bases and J by 7 bases, with 0 bases between the two germline ends. The CDR3 spells CASSNEQFF. The CDR3 DNA reads as TGTGCCAGCAGCAATGAGCAGTTCTTC. The complete variable domain, with remaining parts taken from reference TRBV5-8 and TRBJ2-1, reads EAGVTQSPTHLIKTRGQQATLRCSPISGHTSVYWYQQALGLGLQFLLWYDEGEERNRGNFPPRFSGRQFPNYSSELNVNALELEDSALYLCASSNEQFFGPGTRLTVL.

This clone was counted once. The V and J genes are TRBV6-1 and TRBJ2-2; perhaps TRBD2 as D (5 bases). The CDR3 consists of 16 residues. Germline V gene lookup returns CDR1 MNHNS and CDR2 SASEGT. Trimming took 4 bases from V and 3 from J, leaving 15 bases between them. The CDR3 DNA is TGTGCCAGCAGTGTCCAACCCGGGGTCCACACCGGGGAGCTGTTTTTT. As protein: CASSVQPGVHTGELFF.

The CDR3: CASNQGTDTQYF. In DNA, the CDR3 is TGTGCCAGCAACCAGGGCACAGATACGCAGTATTTT. The J gene is TRBJ2-3, the V gene TRBV6-1; D remains ambiguous. Germline CDR1 is MNHNS and CDR2 is SASEGT. Trimming removed 7 bases from V and 1 base from J, with 6 bases in between. The CDR3 consists of 12 residues.

This chain uses TRBV6-6 with TRBJ2-1, with TRBD1 matching 7 bases. The length of the CDR3 is 16 residues. V lost 7 bases and J lost 0; bases outside the gene matches: 9. CDR1 and CDR2 from the germline V gene are MNHNY and SVGAGI (reference sequence). CDR3 sequence reads: CASTEQGPSSYNEQFF. The CDR3 DNA reads as TGTGCCAGCACCGAACAGGGGCCAAGCTCCTACAATGAGCAGTTCTTC.

The DNA of the CDR3 is TGTGCCAGCAGCGGAAGGAAAGGCACAGATACGCAGTATTTT. Translating gives CASSGRKGTDTQYF. The genes are TRBV9 and TRBJ2-3; D unresolved. CDR3 length equals 14 residues. V gave up 3 bases and J gave up 1 base, with 9 bases separating them. Germline V gene sequence: CDR1 SGDLS, CDR2 YYNGEE.

V usage is TRBV7-2 and J usage is TRBJ2-7, with D uncertain. The CDR3 contains 13 residues. Per the germline V gene, CDR1 is SGHTA and CDR2 is FQGNSA. V dropped 5 bases and J dropped 5 bases, with 13 bases sitting between them. The CDR3, as DNA: TGTGCCAGCAGCCAACTATACGACCACGAGCAGTACTTC. Translation: CASSQLYDHEQYF.

This clone was observed a few times. The rearrangement joins TRBV7-9 to TRBJ1-1; D remains unclear. There are 12 residues in the CDR3. The V gene lost 1 base and the J gene lost 0 bases, with 0 bases spanning the gap. The germline V gene has CDR1 SEHNR and CDR2 FQNEAQ (reference sequence). The CDR3 DNA sequence: TGTGCCAGCAGCTTAGTGAACACTGAAGCTTTCTTT. This encodes CASSLVNTEAFF.

This clone was seen once. The chain carries TRBV4-3 and TRBJ1-1; maybe TRBD1 (6 bases). CDR1 LGHNA and CDR2 YSLEER come from the germline V gene. The V and J ends lost 3 bases and 4 bases respectively, with 18 bases between them. The CDR3 sequence is 16 residues long. The CDR3 region is CASSQGSGGGGTEAFF. CDR3 nucleotide sequence: TGCGCCAGCAGCCAGGGCTCGGGGGGCGGTGGCACTGAAGCTTTCTTT.

This clone is medium-sized (0.01 to 0.1%). The chain links TRBV2 to TRBJ2-7; weak D call: TRBD2 (5 bases). V was trimmed by 2 bases and J by 4 bases, leaving 15 bases between them. The CDR3 covers 15 residues. Germline V gene lookup returns CDR1 SNHLY and CDR2 FYNNEI. The CDR3 is CASSERILGGYEQYF. The CDR3 nucleotides read TGTGCCAGCAGTGAAAGAATCCTCGGCGGGTACGAGCAGTACTTC.

This clone was detected only once. The chain is built from TRBV7-8 and TRBJ1-5; D is perhaps TRBD1 (5 bases). The CDR3 covers 16 residues. Looked up from germline, CDR1 is SGHVS and CDR2 is FQNEAQ. The V and J ends lost 1 base and 4 bases respectively, with 14 bases between them. The CDR3 DNA reads TGTGCCAGCAGCTTAGTATGGGGACGTCCGAATCAGCCCCAGCATTTT. Amino acids: CASSLVWGRPNQPQHF.

CDR3 coding DNA: TGTGCCAGCAGGCGCACAGGAGGTGAAAAACTGTTTTTT. It is translated as CASRRTGGEKLFF. The chain recombines TRBV11-2 with TRBJ1-4; tentatively, D is TRBD1 (5 bases). Trimming removed 6 bases from V and 7 bases from J, with 12 bases in between. This CDR3 spans 13 amino acids. The germline gives CDR1 SGHAT, CDR2 FQNNGV. Supplemented by reference TRBV11-2 and TRBJ1-4, the full variable domain reads EAGVAQSPRYKIIEKRQSVAFWCNPISGHATLYWYQQILGQGPKLLIQFQNNGVVDDSQLPKDRFSAERLKGVDSTLKIQPAKLEDSAVYLCASRRTGGEKLFFGSGTQLSVL.

The chain employs TRBV2 and TRBJ2-1; 7 bases fit TRBD1. CDR3 size: 15 residues. In germline, CDR1 is SNHLY, CDR2 FYNNEI. V lost 1 base to trimming and J lost 7 bases; unmatched junction nucleotides: 7. The CDR3 here is CASSEVQGVKNEQFF. The DNA of the CDR3 is TGTGCCAGCAGTGAAGTTCAGGGGGTAAAGAATGAGCAGTTCTTC.